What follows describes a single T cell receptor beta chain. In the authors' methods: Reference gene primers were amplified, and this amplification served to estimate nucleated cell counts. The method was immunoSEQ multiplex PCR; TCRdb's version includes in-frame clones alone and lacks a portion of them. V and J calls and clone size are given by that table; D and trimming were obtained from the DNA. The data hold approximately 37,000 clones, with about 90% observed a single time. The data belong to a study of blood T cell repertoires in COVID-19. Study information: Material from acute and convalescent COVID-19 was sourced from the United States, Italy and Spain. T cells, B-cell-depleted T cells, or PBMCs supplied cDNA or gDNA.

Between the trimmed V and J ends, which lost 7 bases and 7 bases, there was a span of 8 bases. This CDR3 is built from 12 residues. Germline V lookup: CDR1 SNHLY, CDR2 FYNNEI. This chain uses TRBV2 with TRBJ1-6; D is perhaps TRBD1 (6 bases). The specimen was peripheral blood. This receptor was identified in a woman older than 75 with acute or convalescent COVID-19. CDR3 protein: CASKGDNSPLHF. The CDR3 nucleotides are TGTGCCAGCAAGGGGGACAATTCACCCCTCCACTTT.